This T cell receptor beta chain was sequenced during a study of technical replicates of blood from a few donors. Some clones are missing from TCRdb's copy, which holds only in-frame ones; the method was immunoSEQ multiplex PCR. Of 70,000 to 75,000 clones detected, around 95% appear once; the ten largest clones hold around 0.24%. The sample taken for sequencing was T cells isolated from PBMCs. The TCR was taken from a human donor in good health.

CDR3 in amino acids: CASSSVPSGKAYEQYF. The CDR3 bases are TGTGCCAGCAGTTCGGTCCCTAGCGGGAAGGCCTACGAGCAGTACTTC. The chain carries TRBV27 and TRBJ2-7, with TRBD2 matching 9 bases. The V segment lost 4 bases and the J segment 2 bases; nucleotides outside the gene matches: 9. CDR3 length equals 16 residues. CDR1 and CDR2 (germline): MNHEY, SMNVEV (reference sequence).